Below, one T cell receptor (beta chain) is given with its context. These data belong to a study of OX40 agonist ivuxolimab in advanced cancers. Study context: Given to patients was ivuxolimab, an agonistic anti-OX40 (CD134) antibody. The study reported partial responses in three patients: one hepatocellular carcinoma, two cutaneous melanoma.

Germline assignment: CDR1 MNHEY and CDR2 SMNVEV (reference sequence). The CDR3 is 15 residues long. Sequencing was performed with immunoSEQ multiplex PCR; in TCRdb, only in-frame clones are kept and a portion is missing. The table has fewer than 75,000 clones, approximately 90% seen once; the top ten hold under 3.5%. Sequenced here: CD4+ or CD8+ T cells sorted from blood, sampled in a trial of the OX40 agonist ivuxolimab. The chain recombines TRBV27 with TRBJ2-5, with a weak D call TRBD1 (6 bases). TRBJ2-7 matches the DNA end more closely, so the J call is doubtful. This sequence originates from an adult with an advanced solid tumor such as melanoma, head and neck, liver or kidney cancer. In DNA form, the CDR3 reads TGTGCCAGCAGCTTAGAAGGGGGTAGATCCTACGAGCAGTACTTC. Translation gives CASSLEGGRSYEQYF.